The 10 T cell receptor beta chains below were found in one sample sequenced in a study of preoperative IRX-2 immunotherapy in early breast cancer. Clones were sequenced by immunoSEQ multiplex PCR, and TCRdb holds only the in-frame ones, with some missing. The repertoire includes 20,000 to 30,000 clones, about four fifths of them detected once, and around 2.3% sits in the top ten. The treatment denotes: preoperative locoregional IRX-2 cytokine immunotherapy. Sequenced material: lymph node tissue, taken before IRX-2 immunotherapy. The receptors derive from a human donor with breast cancer.

The chain couples TRBV19 to TRBJ1-4; 8 nucleotides line up with TRBD1. There are 15 residues in the CDR3. Germline assignment: CDR1 LNHDA and CDR2 SQIVND (reference sequence). Germline trimming cut 6 bases from V and 5 bases from J; bases unmatched to any gene: 8. CDR3 sequence reads: CASRTGQGWNEKLFF. CDR3 DNA: TGTGCCAGTAGGACCGGACAGGGATGGAATGAAAAACTGTTTTTT.

This clone was counted once. This chain links TRBV28 with TRBJ2-1, with 8 bases aligning to TRBD2. The CDR3 sequence is 15 residues long. Germline CDR1 is MDHEN and CDR2 is SYDVKM. The V gene end was trimmed by 1 base and the J gene end by 3 bases; junction bases not matched to a gene: 2. The CDR3, as DNA: TGTGCCAGCAGTTTATCCGGGACTAGCTACAATGAGCAGTTCTTC. It translates to CASSLSGTSYNEQFF.

The rearrangement links TRBV6-8 to TRBJ1-2, with D possibly TRBD1 on 6 matching bases. Germline V CDR1 and CDR2: MNHGY, SAAAGT. The V end was cut by 5 bases, the J end by 4 bases, with 8 bases between. CDR3 length: 12 residues. Written as DNA, the CDR3 is TGTGCCAGCAGTAAGGGGGTCTATGGCTACACCTTC. It encodes CASSKGVYGYTF.

This chain links TRBV6-8 with TRBJ2-3, with D possibly called TRBD1 or TRBD2 (6 bases each). The CDR3 is 14 amino acids. V gave up 5 bases and J gave up 4 bases, with 13 bases separating them. The V gene's germline CDR1 is MNHGY and CDR2 SAAAGT. The CDR3 nucleotides are TGTGCCAGCAGTACAGGGACTGCACCAGATACGCAGTATTTT. It yields the protein CASSTGTAPDTQYF.

The chain's CDR3 is CASSLTSGITDTQYF. The CDR3 coding sequence is TGCGCCAGCAGCTTGACTAGTGGCATCACAGATACGCAGTATTTT. This chain links TRBV5-1 with TRBJ2-3; TRBD2 might be the D (5 bases). Looked up from germline, CDR1 is SGHRS and CDR2 is YFSETQ. Trimming cost V 1 base and J 2 bases, with 11 bases left between them. The CDR3 loop spans 15 amino acids. The full variable domain, completed using reference TRBV5-1 and TRBJ2-3, is KAGVTQTPRYLIKTRGQQVTLSCSPISGHRSVSWYQQTPGQGLQFLFEYFSETQRNKGNFPGRFSGRQFSNSRSEMNVSTLELGDSALYLCASSLTSGITDTQYFGPGTRLTVL.

The CDR3, as DNA: TGTGCCAGCAGTTACTCTTGGGGGAGCTCTGGAAACACCATATATTTT. It yields the protein CASSYSWGSSGNTIYF. This sequence joins TRBV6-8 and TRBJ1-3, with D perhaps matching TRBD1 (5 bases). Germline-derived CDR1 and CDR2 are MNHGY and SAAAGT. The V gene lost 0 bases and the J gene lost 0 bases, with 9 bases spanning the gap. The CDR3 extends over 16 amino acids.

This clone occurred once. This chain joins TRBV7-1 and TRBJ2-7; no clear D. TRBV7-1 is known as an ORF, though its function is uncertain. V shed 4 bases and J shed 3 bases, with 10 bases lying between them. The length of the CDR3 is 13 residues. The CDR3 sequence is CASSFVTYYEQYF. CDR3 nucleotides: TGTGCCAGCAGCTTCGTAACCTACTACGAGCAGTACTTC.

The rearrangement uses TRBV10-2 and TRBJ1-1; 9 bases match TRBD1. The trim removed 8 bases at V and 0 bases at J, leaving 4 bases unmatched. There are 14 residues in the CDR3. Looked up from germline, CDR1 is WSHSY and CDR2 is SAAADI. The CDR3 is CASCGQGMNTEAFF. CDR3 bases: TGCGCCAGCTGCGGACAGGGGATGAACACTGAAGCTTTCTTT.

The chain combines TRBV7-7 with TRBJ1-1, with D maybe TRBD1 (6 bases). Trimming cost V 3 bases and J 8 bases, with 16 bases left between them. The V gene's germline CDR1 is SSHAT and CDR2 FNYEAQ (reference sequence). The CDR3 has 14 amino acids. CDR3 nucleotides: TGTGCCAGCAGCTTCTATGGAGGGGGTACCGAAGCTTTCTTT. This translates into CASSFYGGGTEAFF.

This chain's CDR3 is CASSSRENVGHGYTF. CDR3 bases: TGTGCCAGCAGCTCCAGGGAGAATGTTGGACATGGCTACACCTTC. This sequence joins TRBV7-1 and TRBJ1-2; D perhaps matches TRBD1 (5 bases). TRBV7-1 is given ORF status, its function remaining uncertain. This CDR3 has 15 residues. V was pared by 3 bases and J by 6 bases, with 17 bases between.